These 13 T cell receptor beta chains came from one sample sequenced in a study of regulatory T cells in long-lasting Graves disease. Time point denoted: persistent/refractory GD, antithyroid drugs over 5 years with positive TRAb. TCR sequences were obtained from RNA taken from PBMCs. The authors built TCR beta libraries using iRepertoire HTBI primers and Arm-PCR of CDR3 regions. TCRdb re-called the multiplex PCR reads with MiXCR, one entry per CDR3 protein. Here the sample spans roughly 300,000 distinct CDR3 sequences, 20% to 25% being singletons. The sample was peripheral blood mononuclear cells (PBMCs), taken when the disease was refractory, from a patient treated with antithyroid drugs. These TCRs come from a female donor with Graves disease.

This clonotype showed up many times. The V gene is TRBV2, the J gene TRBJ2-7; a possible D gene is TRBD2 (6 bases). This CDR3 is built from 13 residues. V dropped 6 bases and J dropped 4 bases, with 13 bases sitting between them. CDR1 is SNHLY and CDR2 is FYNNEI in the germline V gene. The CDR3 coding sequence is TGTGCCAGCAGGCGGGGAGAGGGGTACGAGCAGTACTTC. Protein sequence: CASRRGEGYEQYF.

This clonotype was seen only a few times. The chain has TRBV7-9 and TRBJ2-2; no firm D call. The germline V and J ends were trimmed by 4 bases and 5 bases, with 17 bases remaining between them. CDR3 length: 16 amino acids. The V gene's germline CDR1 is SEHNR and CDR2 FQNEAQ (reference sequence). The CDR3 nucleotides read TGTGCCAGCAGCTCGTCGAATCCGGTTCGAACCGGGGAGCTGTTTTTT. Its translation is CASSSSNPVRTGELFF.

CDR3 loop: CASSVPGTDTQYF. In DNA, the CDR3 is TGTGCCAGCAGTGTCCCGGGTACAGATACGCAGTATTTT. J is TRBJ2-3 and V is TRBV6-1, with unresolved D. Trimming stripped 4 bases from V and 3 bases from J, with 8 bases between. The germline V gene encodes CDR1 MNHNS and CDR2 SASEGT. The CDR3 runs 13 residues.

The sample holds many counts of this clonotype. The J gene is TRBJ1-2, the V gene TRBV20-1; 7 bases are a match to TRBD1. The germline gives CDR1 DFQATT, CDR2 SNEGSKA (reference sequence). CDR3 size: 16 residues. The junction had 19 bases not matched to a gene; V was cut back by 4 bases and J by 8 bases. This CDR3 reads CSAMFPWGDREGGYTF. CDR3 in DNA: TGCAGTGCTATGTTTCCGTGGGGCGACAGGGAGGGCGGCTACACCTTC.

The chain carries TRBV30 and TRBJ1-1; a possible D gene is TRBD1 (6 bases). V lost 2 bases, J lost 1 base, and 11 bases lay in between. Germline V CDR1 and CDR2: GTSNPN, SVGIG (reference sequence). The CDR3 totals 14 residues. DNA of the CDR3: TGTGCCTGGAGTTTGGGGGCTCGGAACACTGAAGCTTTCTTT. Protein: CAWSLGARNTEAFF. Variable domain in full (rest from reference TRBV30 and TRBJ1-1): SQTIHQWPATLVQPVGSPLSLECTVEGTSNPNLYWYRQAAGRGLQLLFYSVGIGQISSEVPQNLSASRPQDRQFILSSKKLLLSDSGFYLCAWSLGARNTEAFFGQGTRLTVV.

The chain combines TRBV27 with TRBJ2-7, with 12 bases lining up with TRBD1. CDR1 and CDR2 from the germline V gene are MNHEY and SMNVEV (reference sequence). V gave up 6 bases and J gave up 7 bases; unmatched junction bases: 7. The CDR3 totals 14 residues. The CDR3 region has the DNA TGTGCCAGCAGACCCGGGACAGGGGGCTGGGAGCAGTACTTC. It codes for CASRPGTGGWEQYF.

The chain employs TRBV3-1 and TRBJ2-2; D is undetermined. This CDR3 is built from 12 residues. V was pared by 1 base and J by 6 bases, with 3 bases between. The germline gives CDR1 LGHDT, CDR2 YNNKEL (reference sequence). In DNA, the CDR3 is TGTGCCAGCAGCCAAGGTTCCGGGGAGCTGTTTTTT. It yields the protein CASSQGSGELFF.

This clonotype has at least ten counts. This chain joins TRBV6-1 and TRBJ1-2, with D perhaps matching TRBD1 (5 bases). Germline CDR1 MNHNS, CDR2 SASEGT. This CDR3 spans 14 amino acids. V was pared by 1 base and J by 0 bases, with 6 bases between. CDR3 bases: TGTGCCAGCAGTGAAGGGGGACCTAACTATGGCTACACCTTC. This gives the protein CASSEGGPNYGYTF.

This clonotype was detected a few times. The genes are TRBV24-1 and TRBJ2-2; 11 positions match TRBD2. The CDR3 has 17 amino acids. V lost 4 bases to trimming and J lost 6 bases; unmatched junction nucleotides: 9. Germline CDR1 and CDR2: KGHDR and SFDVKD. For the CDR3, the DNA is TGTGCCACCAGTGAGCCCCAACTAGCGGGAGAGGCCGGGGAGCTGTTTTTT. This codes for CATSEPQLAGEAGELFF.

The chain recombines TRBV11-2 with TRBJ2-2, with D hard to call. Germline V gene data show CDR1 as SGHAT and CDR2 as FQNNGV. The ends were cut back, 2 bases at V and 4 bases at J, with 11 bases in the middle. The CDR3 consists of 15 residues. CDR3 in amino acids: CASSLNTGSTGELFF. DNA for the CDR3: TGTGCCAGCAGCTTAAACACCGGAAGCACCGGGGAGCTGTTTTTT.

V usage is TRBV5-1 and J usage is TRBJ2-5; TRBD2 aligns across 9 bases. This CDR3 spans 13 amino acids. Germline V lookup: CDR1 SGHRS, CDR2 YFSETQ. V was clipped by 4 bases and J by 3 bases; unmatched bases: 1. For the CDR3, the DNA is TGCGCCAGCAGCGCTAGCGGGGAAGAGACCCAGTACTTC. Its translation: CASSASGEETQYF.

This clonotype occurred many times. This chain connects TRBV30 to TRBJ1-5; no definite D call. The CDR3 sequence is 14 residues long. The V end was cut by 2 bases, the J end by 2 bases, with 10 bases between. Germline V gives CDR1 GTSNPN, CDR2 SVGIG (reference sequence). CDR3 protein: CAWSNRGGNQPQHF. CDR3 sequence (DNA): TGTGCCTGGAGTAATAGAGGCGGCAATCAGCCCCAGCATTTT.

In this sample, this clonotype turned up many times. The chain recombines TRBV7-9 with TRBJ1-1; the D is unclear. CDR3 length equals 14 residues. The germline V gene encodes CDR1 SEHNR and CDR2 FQNEAQ (reference sequence). The V and J ends lost 2 bases and 8 bases respectively, with 15 bases between them. CDR3 sequence: CASSLLTPAQEAFF. The DNA of the CDR3 is TGTGCCAGCAGCTTACTGACGCCAGCCCAAGAAGCTTTCTTT.